The next 19 T cell receptor beta chains were all read from a single sample in a study of blood T cell repertoires in COVID-19. Clones were sequenced by immunoSEQ multiplex PCR, and TCRdb holds only the in-frame ones, with some missing. In the table there are 52,000 or so clones, roughly 90% of which are singletons. The sequencing sample was made of peripheral blood. The receptors originated from a woman of 80 years or more with acute or convalescent COVID-19.

V is TRBV5-1 and J is TRBJ1-3; D possibly corresponds to TRBD1 (5 bases). From germline, CDR1 is SGHRS and CDR2 YFSETQ. The CDR3 consists of 15 residues. Trimming stripped 2 bases from V and 2 bases from J, with 11 bases between. The CDR3 protein is CASSFGGMAGNTIYF. Here the CDR3 DNA reads TGCGCCAGCAGCTTCGGGGGAATGGCTGGAAACACCATATATTTT.

The chain carries TRBV6-5 and TRBJ2-7; D is perhaps TRBD1 (5 bases). This CDR3 region has 14 residues. Germline V lookup: CDR1 MNHEY, CDR2 SVGAGI. The V end was cut by 2 bases, the J end by 0 bases, with 8 bases between. The CDR3 coding sequence is TGTGCCAGCAGTTACCAAGGGGACTCCTACGAGCAGTACTTC. Translating gives CASSYQGDSYEQYF.

The chain links TRBV6-2 or TRBV6-3 to TRBJ2-4; 10 bases agree with TRBD2. CDR1 and CDR2 from the germline V gene are MNHEY and SVGEGT. There are 20 residues in the CDR3. The junction had 16 bases not matched to a gene; V was cut back by 5 bases and J by 0 bases. The CDR3 region is CASSQTQGLARLIAKNIQYF. The CDR3 nucleotides read TGTGCCAGCAGTCAAACTCAGGGACTAGCGCGGCTGATAGCCAAAAACATTCAGTACTTC.

V gene TRBV10-3 combines with J gene TRBJ2-3; D is ambiguous. Trimming removed 2 bases from V and 2 bases from J, with 29 bases in between. The V gene's germline CDR1 is ENHRY and CDR2 SYGVKD. The CDR3 totals 21 residues. This CDR3 is CAISETKPSNPFPRHTDTQYF. In DNA form, the CDR3 reads TGTGCCATCAGTGAGACAAAGCCCTCCAACCCGTTCCCAAGACACACAGATACGCAGTATTTT.

Comments on this clone: The junction shows a germline mismatch at one end, possibly a read error. V usage is TRBV18 and J usage is TRBJ2-5; D is undetermined. CDR3 length: 12 residues. Germline lookup yields CDR1 KGHSH and CDR2 LQKENI. In nucleotides, the CDR3 is TGTGCCAGCTCACTTTACCAGGAGACCCAGTACTTC. This encodes CASSLYQETQYF.

The rearrangement uses TRBV4-3 and TRBJ1-1, with 7 nucleotides matching TRBD1. Germline V lookup: CDR1 LGHNA, CDR2 YSLEER. V was pared by 1 base and J by 5 bases, with 13 bases of the junction left unmatched. This CDR3 contains 17 residues. The CDR3 DNA sequence: TGCGCCAGCAGCCAAGCCGTATTTGTACAGGGGAGGACTGAAGCTTTCTTT. Encoded protein: CASSQAVFVQGRTEAFF.

V is TRBV6-5 and J is TRBJ2-1; D remains unclear. The germline V gene encodes CDR1 MNHEY and CDR2 SVGAGI. This CDR3 spans 14 amino acids. Trimming stripped 5 bases from V and 4 bases from J, with 12 bases between. The CDR3 DNA reads TGTGCCAGCAGTCCGACTGGCAGTTACAATGAGCAGTTCTTC. Amino acids: CASSPTGSYNEQFF.

This clone counts as medium-sized. One end of the junction does not line up with germline, which may come from a read error. CDR3 bases: TGTGCCAGCAGTTACTCGCGCCTAGCGGTGTCCTCCGAGCAGTACTTC. Translating gives CASSYSRLAVSSEQYF. The J gene is TRBJ2-7, the V gene TRBV6-2 or TRBV6-3; 7 bases match TRBD2. The CDR3 has 16 residues. Germline CDR1 MNHEY, CDR2 SVGEGT.

The rearrangement joins TRBV19 to TRBJ2-3; 13 bases are shared with TRBD2. The CDR3 totals 17 residues. CDR1 is LNHDA and CDR2 is SQIVND in the germline V gene (reference sequence). J was trimmed by 1 base and V by 5 bases; bases with no gene match: 6. CDR3 amino acids: CASSGLAGASGTDTQYF. The CDR3 DNA is TGTGCCAGTAGTGGACTAGCGGGAGCAAGCGGCACAGATACGCAGTATTTT.

A note on this clone: A read error may produce the germline difference seen at one junction end. The chain carries TRBV3-1 (or the pseudogene TRBV3-2) and TRBJ2-7, with 8 bases lining up with TRBD1. Per germline, CDR1 LGHDT and CDR2 YNNKEL (reference sequence). This CDR3 region has 14 residues. The CDR3 region has the DNA TGTGCCAGCACCCAAAACGTACAGGGGGGCGAGCAGTACTTC. Translating gives CASTQNVQGGEQYF.

The V call is TRBV4-2, the J call TRBJ1-2; D is unclear. The germline V and J ends were trimmed by 1 base and 5 bases, with 5 bases remaining between them. The CDR3 covers 12 residues. Per the germline V gene, CDR1 is LGHNA and CDR2 is YNFKEQ. CDR3 protein: CASSQAEYGYTF. The CDR3 DNA sequence: TGTGCCAGCAGCCAAGCCGAGTATGGCTACACCTTC.

J is TRBJ2-1 and V is TRBV15; 8 bases align to TRBD2. The V gene end was trimmed by 3 bases and the J gene end by 7 bases; junction bases not matched to a gene: 14. The germline gives CDR1 LNHNV, CDR2 YYDKDF (reference sequence). The CDR3 runs 17 residues. CDR3 nucleotide sequence: TGTGCCACCAGCAGGGTGGGGCTAGCGGGCAGGCAAAATGAGCAGTTCTTC. It yields the protein CATSRVGLAGRQNEQFF.

The chain uses TRBV5-1 and TRBJ2-6; D perhaps matches TRBD1 (5 bases). The germline V gene has CDR1 SGHRS and CDR2 YFSETQ. This CDR3 is built from 15 residues. V dropped 0 bases and J dropped 4 bases, with 8 bases sitting between them. The CDR3, as DNA: TGCGCCAGCAGCTTGGTAGGGGCCGGGGCCAACGTCCTGACTTTC. This gives the protein CASSLVGAGANVLTF. Full variable domain (remainder filled in from reference TRBV5-1 and TRBJ2-6): KAGVTQTPRYLIKTRGQQVTLSCSPISGHRSVSWYQQTPGQGLQFLFEYFSETQRNKGNFPGRFSGRQFSNSRSEMNVSTLELGDSALYLCASSLVGAGANVLTFGAGSRLTVL.

The chain carries TRBV30 and TRBJ2-7; perhaps TRBD2 as D (7 bases). The CDR3 has 15 amino acids. Germline lookup yields CDR1 GTSNPN and CDR2 SVGIG (reference sequence). Trimming shortened V by 3 bases and J by 4 bases, and 19 bases separated the two germline ends. The CDR3 nucleotides are TGTGCCTGGAGGCCCCTCCGGGGGGCTGGGTACGAGCAGTACTTC. It is translated as CAWRPLRGAGYEQYF.

The CDR3 spells CASSKGWGGPLISTSTDTQYF. CDR3 coding DNA: TGTGCCAGCAGCAAAGGATGGGGGGGACCTCTAATCAGCACTAGCACAGATACGCAGTATTTT. This sequence joins TRBV21-1 and TRBJ2-3; the D call TRBD2 from the table was never checked on the DNA. TRBV21-1 is noted as a pseudogene. This CDR3 has 21 residues.

The rearrangement joins TRBV29-1 to TRBJ2-1, with D unclear. Trimming stripped 2 bases from V and 5 bases from J, with 7 bases between. The CDR3 covers 12 residues. Germline lookup yields CDR1 SQVTM and CDR2 ANQGSEA. In nucleotides, the CDR3 is TGCAGCGTTGAAAACAACAACAATGAGCAGTTCTTC. Translated: CSVENNNNEQFF.

V and J are TRBV2 and TRBJ1-5; 9 positions agree with TRBD1. J was trimmed by 5 bases and V by 6 bases; bases with no gene match: 8. CDR1 and CDR2 (germline): SNHLY, FYNNEI. The CDR3 covers 15 residues. CDR3 loop: CASRALGTGHQPQHF. The CDR3 DNA follows: TGTGCCAGCAGGGCCTTGGGGACAGGGCATCAGCCCCAGCATTTT.

The gene calls are TRBV6-5 and TRBJ1-2, with 7 bases fitting TRBD1. The CDR3 has 12 residues. Germline CDR1 and CDR2: MNHEY and SVGAGI. V dropped 7 bases and J dropped 8; count of bases not matched to a gene: 7. The CDR3 spells CASTPTGSGYTF. CDR3 nucleotide sequence: TGTGCCAGCACTCCGACAGGGTCCGGCTACACCTTC.

The J gene is TRBJ2-6, the V gene TRBV19; TRBD2 might be the D (5 bases). This CDR3 comprises 14 residues. CDR1 and CDR2 from the germline V gene are LNHDA and SQIVND (reference sequence). The ends were cut back, 7 bases at V and 4 bases at J, with 11 bases in the middle. The CDR3, as DNA: TGTGCCAGTAAAATCTCGGGGGGGGCCAACGTCCTGACTTTC. Translated, it gives CASKISGGANVLTF.